This T cell receptor beta chain originates from a study of blood T cells in healthy people across ages. Regarding the study as a whole: Strongly correlated with naive T cell percentage was TCR beta diversity.

For the second PCR, which ran for about 6 to 11 cycles, a sample-barcoded 5' primer and a J-beta primer mix were used. Per sample, CDR3-containing paired-end reads numbered at least 2.5 million. TCRdb passed the 5' RACE reads through MiXCR, listing each CDR3 protein once. The top ten clones hold 20% to 25% of a sample with 1,800,000 or so distinct CDR3 sequences, about two fifths of them seen once. This clonotype was seen a handful of times. Its antigen is not known. CDR3 length: 15 amino acids. V gave up 3 bases and J gave up 3 bases, with 13 bases separating them. CDR1 and CDR2 from the germline V gene are KGHSH and LQKENI.

The J gene is TRBJ2-3, the V gene TRBV18, with a tentative D call TRBD2 (6 bases). This receptor was taken from a human donor in good health. The specimen was blood. CDR3 region: CASSPPPRGTDTQYF. The CDR3 nucleotides are TGTGCCAGCTCACCTCCCCCGCGGGGTACAGATACGCAGTATTTT.